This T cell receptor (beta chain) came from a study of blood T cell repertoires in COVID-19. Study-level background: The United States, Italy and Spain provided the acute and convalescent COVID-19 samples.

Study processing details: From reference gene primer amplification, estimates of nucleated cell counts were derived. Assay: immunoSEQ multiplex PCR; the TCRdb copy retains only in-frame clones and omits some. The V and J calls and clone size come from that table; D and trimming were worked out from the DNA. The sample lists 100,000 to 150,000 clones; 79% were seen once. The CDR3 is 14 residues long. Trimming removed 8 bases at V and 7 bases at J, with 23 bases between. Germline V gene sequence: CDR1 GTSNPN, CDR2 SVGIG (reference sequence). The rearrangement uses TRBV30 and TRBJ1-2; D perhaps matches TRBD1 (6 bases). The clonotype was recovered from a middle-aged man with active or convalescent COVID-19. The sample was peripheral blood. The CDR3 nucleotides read TGTGCCACACAAGGGGGGGACCGACGTTTTGGCTACACCTTC. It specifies CATQGGDRRFGYTF.